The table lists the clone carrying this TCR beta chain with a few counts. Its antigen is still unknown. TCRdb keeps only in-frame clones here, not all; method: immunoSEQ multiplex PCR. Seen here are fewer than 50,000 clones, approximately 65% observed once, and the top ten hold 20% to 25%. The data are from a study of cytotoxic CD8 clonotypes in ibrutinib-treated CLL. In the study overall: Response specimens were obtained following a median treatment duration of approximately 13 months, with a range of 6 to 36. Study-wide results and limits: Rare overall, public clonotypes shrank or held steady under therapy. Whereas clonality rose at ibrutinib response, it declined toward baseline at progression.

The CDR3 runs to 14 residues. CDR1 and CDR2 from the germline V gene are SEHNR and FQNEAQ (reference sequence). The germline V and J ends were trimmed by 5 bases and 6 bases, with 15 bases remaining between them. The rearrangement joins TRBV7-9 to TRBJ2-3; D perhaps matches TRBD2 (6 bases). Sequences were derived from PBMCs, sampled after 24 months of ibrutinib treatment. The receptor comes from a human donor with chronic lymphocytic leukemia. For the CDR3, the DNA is TGTGCCAGCAGCGCCGGGACTCCCTCCGATACGCAGTATTTT. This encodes CASSAGTPSDTQYF.